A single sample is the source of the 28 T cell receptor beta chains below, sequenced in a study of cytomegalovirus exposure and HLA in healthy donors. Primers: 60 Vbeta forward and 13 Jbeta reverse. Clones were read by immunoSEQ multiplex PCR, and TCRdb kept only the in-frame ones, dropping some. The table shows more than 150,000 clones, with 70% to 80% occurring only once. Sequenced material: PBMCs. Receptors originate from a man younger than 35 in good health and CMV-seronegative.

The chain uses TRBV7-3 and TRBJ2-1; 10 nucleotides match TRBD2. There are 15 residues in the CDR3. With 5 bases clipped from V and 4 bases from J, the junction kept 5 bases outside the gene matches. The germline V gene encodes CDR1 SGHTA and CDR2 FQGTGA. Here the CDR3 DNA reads TGTGCCAGCAGCGCCAGCGGGGGGGAGTACAATGAGCAGTTCTTC. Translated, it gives CASSASGGEYNEQFF.

CDR3 in DNA: TGTGCCAGCAGCTTGTGGGCAGAAGAGACCCAGTACTTC. Translating it yields CASSLWAEETQYF. J is TRBJ2-5 and V is TRBV5-6; the D is unclear. Germline assignment: CDR1 SGHDT and CDR2 YYEEEE. CDR3 size: 13 residues. The germline V and J ends were trimmed by 1 base and 3 bases, with 7 bases remaining between them.

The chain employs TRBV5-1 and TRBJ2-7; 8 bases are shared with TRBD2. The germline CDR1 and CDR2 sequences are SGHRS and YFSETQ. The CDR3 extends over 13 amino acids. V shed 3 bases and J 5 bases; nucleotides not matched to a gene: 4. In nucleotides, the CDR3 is TGCGCCAGCAGCTCGACTAGCGCCCACGAGCAGTACTTC. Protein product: CASSSTSAHEQYF.

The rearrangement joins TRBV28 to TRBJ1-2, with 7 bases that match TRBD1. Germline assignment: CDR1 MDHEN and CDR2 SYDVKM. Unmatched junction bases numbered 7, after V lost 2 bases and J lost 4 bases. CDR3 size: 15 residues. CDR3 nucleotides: TGTGCCAGCAGTTTACCGAACAGGGGCGGCTATGGCTACACCTTC. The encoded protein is CASSLPNRGGYGYTF.

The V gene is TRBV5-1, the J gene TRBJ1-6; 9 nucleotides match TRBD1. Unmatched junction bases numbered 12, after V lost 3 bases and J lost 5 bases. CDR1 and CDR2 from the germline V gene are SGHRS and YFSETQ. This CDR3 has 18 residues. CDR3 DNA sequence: TGCGCCAGCAGCTCCCCCGCCGGGACAGGGAGAGATAATTCACCCCTCCACTTT. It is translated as CASSSPAGTGRDNSPLHF. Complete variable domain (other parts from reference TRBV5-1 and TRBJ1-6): KAGVTQTPRYLIKTRGQQVTLSCSPISGHRSVSWYQQTPGQGLQFLFEYFSETQRNKGNFPGRFSGRQFSNSRSEMNVSTLELGDSALYLCASSSPAGTGRDNSPLHFGNGTRLTVT.

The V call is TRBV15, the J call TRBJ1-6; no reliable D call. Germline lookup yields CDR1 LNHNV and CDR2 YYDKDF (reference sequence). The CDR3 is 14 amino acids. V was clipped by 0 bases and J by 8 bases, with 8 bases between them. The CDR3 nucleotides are TGTGCCACCAGCAGAGAGGGTCTAGATTCACCCCTCCACTTT. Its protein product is CATSREGLDSPLHF.

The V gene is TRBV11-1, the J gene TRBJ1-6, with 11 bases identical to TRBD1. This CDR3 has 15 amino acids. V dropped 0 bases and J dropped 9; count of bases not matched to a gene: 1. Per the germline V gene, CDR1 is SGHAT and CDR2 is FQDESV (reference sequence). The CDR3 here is CASSLAGTGGSPLHF. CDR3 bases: TGTGCCAGCAGCTTAGCCGGGACAGGGGGTTCACCCCTCCACTTT.

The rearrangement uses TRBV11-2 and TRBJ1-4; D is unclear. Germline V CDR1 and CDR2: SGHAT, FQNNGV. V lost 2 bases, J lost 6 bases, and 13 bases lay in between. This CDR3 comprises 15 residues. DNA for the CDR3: TGTGCCAGCAGCTTATGGGCTGCGGGGTATGAAAAACTGTTTTTT. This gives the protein CASSLWAAGYEKLFF.

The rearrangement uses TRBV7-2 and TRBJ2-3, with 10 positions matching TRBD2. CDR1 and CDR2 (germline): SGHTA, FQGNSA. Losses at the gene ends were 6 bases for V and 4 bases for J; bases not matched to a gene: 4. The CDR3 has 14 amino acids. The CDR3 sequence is CASRPGTSADTQYF. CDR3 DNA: TGTGCCAGCAGACCCGGGACTAGCGCAGATACGCAGTATTTT.

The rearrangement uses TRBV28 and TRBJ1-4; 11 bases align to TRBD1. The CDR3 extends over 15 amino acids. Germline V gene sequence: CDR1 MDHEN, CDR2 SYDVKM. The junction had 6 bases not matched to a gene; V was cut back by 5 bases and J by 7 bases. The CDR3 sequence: CASSRTGGSGEKLFF. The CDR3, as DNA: TGTGCCAGCAGTCGGACAGGGGGCTCGGGTGAAAAACTGTTTTTT.

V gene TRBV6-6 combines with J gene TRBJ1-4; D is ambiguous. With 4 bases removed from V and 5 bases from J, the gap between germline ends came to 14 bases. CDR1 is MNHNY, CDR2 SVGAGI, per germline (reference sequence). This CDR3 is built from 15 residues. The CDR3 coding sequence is TGTGCCAGCAGTTCTTCTTCGAGCCCCAATGAAAAACTGTTTTTT. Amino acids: CASSSSSSPNEKLFF.

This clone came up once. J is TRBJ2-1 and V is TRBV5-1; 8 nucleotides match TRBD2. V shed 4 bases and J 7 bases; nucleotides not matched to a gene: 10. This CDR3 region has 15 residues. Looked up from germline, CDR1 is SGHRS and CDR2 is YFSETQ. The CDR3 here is CASSISGTRSNEQFF. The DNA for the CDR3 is TGCGCCAGCAGCATATCCGGGACTAGGTCTAATGAGCAGTTCTTC.

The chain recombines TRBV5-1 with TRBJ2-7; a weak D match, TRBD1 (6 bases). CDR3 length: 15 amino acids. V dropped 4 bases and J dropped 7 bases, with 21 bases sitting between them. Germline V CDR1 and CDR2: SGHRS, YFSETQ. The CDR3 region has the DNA TGCGCCAGCAGCACCGGGACATCCCTGAGAGGGGAGCAGTACTTC. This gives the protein CASSTGTSLRGEQYF. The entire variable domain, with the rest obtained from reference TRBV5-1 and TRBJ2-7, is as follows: KAGVTQTPRYLIKTRGQQVTLSCSPISGHRSVSWYQQTPGQGLQFLFEYFSETQRNKGNFPGRFSGRQFSNSRSEMNVSTLELGDSALYLCASSTGTSLRGEQYFGPGTRLTVT.

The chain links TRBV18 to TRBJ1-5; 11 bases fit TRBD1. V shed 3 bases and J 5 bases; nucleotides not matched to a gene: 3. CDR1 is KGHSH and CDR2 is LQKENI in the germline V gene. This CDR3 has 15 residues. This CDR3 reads CASSPGQGDYQPQHF. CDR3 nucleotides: TGTGCCAGCTCACCGGGACAGGGGGACTATCAGCCCCAGCATTTT.

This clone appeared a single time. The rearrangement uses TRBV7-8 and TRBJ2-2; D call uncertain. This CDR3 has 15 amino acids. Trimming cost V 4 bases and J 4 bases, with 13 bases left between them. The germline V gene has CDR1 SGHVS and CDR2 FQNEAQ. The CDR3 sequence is CASSSPRRGTGELFF. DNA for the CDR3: TGTGCCAGCAGCTCTCCGAGACGCGGCACCGGGGAGCTGTTTTTT.

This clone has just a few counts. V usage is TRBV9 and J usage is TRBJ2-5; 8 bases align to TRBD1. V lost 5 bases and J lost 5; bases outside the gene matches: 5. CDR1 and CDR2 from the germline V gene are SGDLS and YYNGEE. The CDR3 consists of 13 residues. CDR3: CASSPNRGETQYF. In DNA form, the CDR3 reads TGTGCCAGCAGTCCTAACAGGGGGGAGACCCAGTACTTC.

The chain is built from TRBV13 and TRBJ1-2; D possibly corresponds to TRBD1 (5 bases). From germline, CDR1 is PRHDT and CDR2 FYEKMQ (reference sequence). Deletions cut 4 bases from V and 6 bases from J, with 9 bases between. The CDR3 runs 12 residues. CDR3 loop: CASSSLGDGYTF. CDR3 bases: TGTGCCAGCAGCTCCCTAGGGGATGGCTACACCTTC.

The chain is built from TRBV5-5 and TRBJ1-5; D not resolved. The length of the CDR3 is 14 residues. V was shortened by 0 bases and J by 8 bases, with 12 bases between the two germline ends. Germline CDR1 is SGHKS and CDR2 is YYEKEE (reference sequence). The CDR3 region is CASSLAGWREPQHF. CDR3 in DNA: TGTGCCAGCAGCTTGGCGGGGTGGAGGGAGCCCCAGCATTTT.

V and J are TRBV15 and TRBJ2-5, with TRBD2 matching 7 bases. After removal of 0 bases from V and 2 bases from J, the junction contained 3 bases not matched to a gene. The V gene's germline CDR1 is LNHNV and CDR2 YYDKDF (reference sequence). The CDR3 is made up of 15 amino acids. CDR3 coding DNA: TGTGCCACCAGCAGAGATAGGCGGGGGCAAGAGACCCAGTACTTC. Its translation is CATSRDRRGQETQYF.

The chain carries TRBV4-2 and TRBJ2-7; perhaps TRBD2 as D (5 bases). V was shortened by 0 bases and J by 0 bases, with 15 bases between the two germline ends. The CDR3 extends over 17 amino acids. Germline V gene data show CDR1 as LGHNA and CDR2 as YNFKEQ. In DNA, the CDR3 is TGTGCCAGCAGCCAAGAGTTCAAGCGGCTAGGCTCCTACGAGCAGTACTTC. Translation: CASSQEFKRLGSYEQYF.

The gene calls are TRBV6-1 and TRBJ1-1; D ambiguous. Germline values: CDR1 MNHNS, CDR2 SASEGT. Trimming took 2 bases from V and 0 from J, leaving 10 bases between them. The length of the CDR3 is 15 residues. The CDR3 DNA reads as TGTGCCAGCAGTGAAAGTGGCCTTCTGAACACTGAAGCTTTCTTT. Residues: CASSESGLLNTEAFF.

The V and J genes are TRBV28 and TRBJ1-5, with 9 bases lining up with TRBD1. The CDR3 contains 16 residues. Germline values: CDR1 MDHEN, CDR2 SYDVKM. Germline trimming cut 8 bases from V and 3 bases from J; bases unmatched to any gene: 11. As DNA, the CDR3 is TGTGCCAGCGGGGGAGAGCACAGGGGGCCCAATCAGCCCCAGCATTTT. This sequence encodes CASGGEHRGPNQPQHF.

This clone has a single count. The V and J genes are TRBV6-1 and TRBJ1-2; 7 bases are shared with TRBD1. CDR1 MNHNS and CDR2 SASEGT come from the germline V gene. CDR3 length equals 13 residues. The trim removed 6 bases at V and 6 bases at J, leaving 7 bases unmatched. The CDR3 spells CASRALTGNGYTF. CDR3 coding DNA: TGTGCCAGCAGGGCTCTGACAGGGAATGGCTACACCTTC.

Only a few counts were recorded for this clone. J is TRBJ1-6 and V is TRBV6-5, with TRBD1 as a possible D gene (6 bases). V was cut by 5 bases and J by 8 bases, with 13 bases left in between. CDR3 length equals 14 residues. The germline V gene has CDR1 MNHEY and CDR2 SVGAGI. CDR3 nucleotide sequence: TGTGCCAGCAGTGACGCACAGGGATATTCACCCCTCCACTTT. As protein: CASSDAQGYSPLHF.

CDR3 protein: CASSILTGAHYGYTF. In nucleotides, the CDR3 is TGTGCCAGTAGTATCCTGACAGGGGCCCACTATGGCTACACCTTC. The chain uses TRBV19 and TRBJ1-2; TRBD1 matches at 8 bases. This CDR3 region has 15 residues. V lost 3 bases to trimming and J lost 3 bases; unmatched junction nucleotides: 6. Germline CDR1 is LNHDA and CDR2 is SQIVND (reference sequence).

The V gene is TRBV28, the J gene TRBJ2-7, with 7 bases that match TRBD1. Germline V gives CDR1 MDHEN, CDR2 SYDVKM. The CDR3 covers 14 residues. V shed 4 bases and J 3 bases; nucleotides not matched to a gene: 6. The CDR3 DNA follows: TGTGCCAGCAGTTCCCCCGGACAGGTCTACGAGCAGTACTTC. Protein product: CASSSPGQVYEQYF.

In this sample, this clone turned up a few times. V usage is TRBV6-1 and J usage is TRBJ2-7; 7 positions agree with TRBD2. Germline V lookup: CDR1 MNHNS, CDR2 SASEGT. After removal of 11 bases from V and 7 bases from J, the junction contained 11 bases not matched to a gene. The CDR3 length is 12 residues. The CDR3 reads CAAGEGWGEQYF. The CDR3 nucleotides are TGTGCCGCCGGGGAGGGGTGGGGGGAGCAGTACTTC.

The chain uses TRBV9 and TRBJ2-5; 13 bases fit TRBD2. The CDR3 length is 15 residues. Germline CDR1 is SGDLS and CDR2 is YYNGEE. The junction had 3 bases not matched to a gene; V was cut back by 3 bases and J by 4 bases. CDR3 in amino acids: CASSAGLAGPETQYF. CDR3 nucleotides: TGTGCCAGCAGCGCGGGACTAGCGGGGCCAGAGACCCAGTACTTC.